These 21 T cell receptor beta chains were all obtained from the same sample, sequenced in a study of beta chain features in type 1 diabetes (dated 2018 in TCRdb). Library preparation was by the immunoSEQ multiplex PCR assay. The entire amount of isolated RNA was reverse transcribed using the High Capacity cDNA Reverse Transcription Kit, so the sequenced TCRB transcripts were expressed ones. The table comes from immuneACCESS by way of TCRdb, which keeps in-frame sequences with V and J called. Part of the clones is missing from these tables; in studies checked, under half for an unresolved V gene and the rest for unknown reasons. The sample table records hundreds of thousands of clones; around 13% of these occur just once. About 6.7% of the sample is taken by the ten largest. The sample consisted of central memory CD4+ T cells from blood. These receptors all stem from a man aged 25-40 years in good health.

This chain uses TRBV6-1 with TRBJ1-1; no reliable D call. Germline-derived CDR1 and CDR2 are MNHNS and SASEGT. The length of the CDR3 is 12 residues. Trimming left V 7 bases short and J 4 bases short, with 10 bases between. CDR3 nucleotide sequence: TGTGCCAGCAAGGATGGAAGCACTGAAGCTTTCTTT. This gives the protein CASKDGSTEAFF.

The table lists this clone with a few counts. The chain combines TRBV5-1 with TRBJ2-7, with 7 bases matching TRBD1. V shed 4 bases and J 6 bases; nucleotides not matched to a gene: 10. The CDR3 has 14 residues. Germline lookup yields CDR1 SGHRS and CDR2 YFSETQ. The CDR3 loop is CASSPTGIFSEQYF. The DNA for the CDR3 is TGCGCCAGCAGCCCGACAGGGATTTTCTCCGAGCAGTACTTC.

This chain uses TRBV9 with TRBJ2-3, with TRBD2 matching over 7 bases. Per germline, CDR1 SGDLS and CDR2 YYNGEE. The ends lost 0 bases at V and 4 bases at J; junction bases unmatched: 5. The CDR3 is 15 residues long. The DNA of the CDR3 is TGTGCCAGCAGCGTAGGGGCGGGGGACCCAGATACGCAGTATTTT. Residues: CASSVGAGDPDTQYF. The whole variable domain, remainder taken from reference TRBV9 and TRBJ2-3, is DSGVTQTPKHLITATGQRVTLRCSPRSGDLSVYWYQQSLDQGLQFLIQYYNGEERAKGNILERFSAQQFPDLHSELNLSSLELGDSALYFCASSVGAGDPDTQYFGPGTRLTVL.

The CDR3: CATGQSGTGELFF. In DNA, the CDR3 is TGTGCCACAGGACAGTCGGGCACCGGGGAGCTGTTTTTT. The gene calls are TRBV6-1 and TRBJ2-2; a weak D match, TRBD1 (6 bases). Germline V gene data show CDR1 as MNHNS and CDR2 as SASEGT. This CDR3 is built from 13 residues. V lost 10 bases and J 4 bases, leaving 13 bases between the germline ends.

In its sample, this clone was seen a few times. The V and J genes are TRBV5-1 and TRBJ2-5; 9 positions match TRBD2. The CDR3 is made up of 15 amino acids. CDR1 and CDR2 (germline): SGHRS, YFSETQ. The ends lost 0 bases at V and 5 bases at J; junction bases unmatched: 5. The CDR3 nucleotides read TGCGCCAGCAGCTTGGAGCGGGGGGACCGGGAGACCCAGTACTTC. It is translated as CASSLERGDRETQYF.

CDR3 residues: CASSLIPLAGGRNTGELFF. In DNA, the CDR3 is TGTGCCAGCAGCTTGATACCCCTAGCGGGGGGGCGGAACACCGGGGAGCTGTTTTTT. The chain uses TRBV5-6 and TRBJ2-2, with 12 bases identical to TRBD2. CDR3 size: 19 residues. The germline V gene encodes CDR1 SGHDT and CDR2 YYEEEE. With 1 base clipped from V and 1 base from J, the junction kept 8 bases outside the gene matches.

This clone was seen ten or more times. The V call is TRBV6-6, the J call TRBJ1-1; D call uncertain. The CDR3 is made up of 12 amino acids. V gave up 6 bases and J gave up 1 base, with 6 bases separating them. CDR1 is MNHNY and CDR2 is SVGAGI in the germline V gene (reference sequence). The CDR3 DNA follows: TGTGCCAGCAGCAACAAGAACACTGAAGCTTTCTTT. This translates into CASSNKNTEAFF.

CDR3 protein: CASSRQGEAYEQYV. The CDR3 DNA is TGTGCCAGCAGCCGACAGGGAGAGGCCTACGAGCAGTACGTC. The chain links TRBV11-1 to TRBJ2-7; 7 nucleotides line up with TRBD1. The CDR3 totals 14 residues. Germline V gene lookup returns CDR1 SGHAT and CDR2 FQDESV (reference sequence). Losses at the gene ends were 5 bases for V and 2 bases for J; bases not matched to a gene: 6.

This clone has only a few counts. Other DNA sequences from this sample encode an identical CDR3 as well. The J gene is TRBJ1-2, the V gene TRBV30; D unresolved. V was shortened by 2 bases and J by 8 bases, with 15 bases between the two germline ends. The V gene's germline CDR1 is GTSNPN and CDR2 SVGIG (reference sequence). This CDR3 has 13 residues. The CDR3 nucleotides read TGTGCCTGGAGTCCCGGCCAGGTCGGGGGCTACACCTTC. Amino acids: CAWSPGQVGGYTF.

This clone was recorded many times. This chain links TRBV10-3 with TRBJ2-3; 7 positions agree with TRBD1. Germline CDR1 and CDR2: ENHRY and SYGVKD. The CDR3 is 13 residues long. V lost 2 bases and J lost 8; bases outside the gene matches: 4. As DNA, the CDR3 is TGTGCCATCAGTGAGGACAGGGAAGGTACGCAGTATTTT. It is translated as CAISEDREGTQYF.

The V call is TRBV4-2, the J call TRBJ2-7, with D possibly being TRBD2 (5 bases). Trimming took off 0 bases at V and 1 base at J, with 7 bases between the two ends. The CDR3 consists of 14 residues. The germline gives CDR1 LGHNA, CDR2 YNFKEQ. CDR3 in DNA: TGTGCCAGCAGCCAAGATTTAGCGTCCTACGAGCAGTACGTC. It specifies CASSQDLASYEQYV.

The chain recombines TRBV7-2 with TRBJ2-1, with TRBD2 matching 8 bases. Germline V lookup: CDR1 SGHTA, CDR2 FQGNSA. This CDR3 has 13 amino acids. The trim removed 5 bases at V and 15 bases at J, leaving 12 bases unmatched. The CDR3 is CASSAGTSGRWFF. DNA for the CDR3: TGTGCCAGCAGCGCCGGGACTAGTGGTCGGTGGTTCTTC.

This clone was detected only a few times. The chain links TRBV4-3 to TRBJ1-1; D is uncertain. The CDR3 is 12 residues long. Germline assignment: CDR1 LGHNA and CDR2 YSLEER. V gave up 4 bases and J gave up 11 bases, with 14 bases separating them. CDR3 residues: CASSLQTGYAFF. The CDR3 DNA reads TGCGCCAGCAGCCTACAGACGGGGTATGCTTTCTTT.

This clone was counted ten times or more. V gene TRBV7-2 combines with J gene TRBJ2-4, with D unclear. The germline V gene has CDR1 SGHTA and CDR2 FQGNSA. V shed 0 bases and J shed 7 bases, with 10 bases lying between them. The CDR3 is 14 amino acids. The CDR3: CASSLALGSNIQYF. CDR3 nucleotide sequence: TGTGCCAGCAGCTTAGCTTTAGGTAGCAACATTCAGTACTTC. Combining the CDR3 with reference TRBV7-2 and TRBJ2-4 gives the whole variable domain GAGVSQSPSNKVTEKGKDVELRCDPISGHTALYWYRQSLGQGLEFLIYFQGNSAPDKSGLPSDRFSAERTGGSVSTLTIQRTQQEDSAVYLCASSLALGSNIQYFGAGTRLSVL.

This clone came up once. This chain joins TRBV6-1 and TRBJ2-7; maybe TRBD2 (6 bases). This CDR3 is built from 15 residues. V was cut by 8 bases and J by 0 bases, with 17 bases left in between. Germline values: CDR1 MNHNS, CDR2 SASEGT. This CDR3 reads CASRAGTDSSYEQYF. CDR3 sequence (DNA): TGTGCCAGCCGTGCGGGGACTGATAGCTCCTACGAGCAGTACTTC.

The V call is TRBV10-1, the J call TRBJ2-7; 7 nucleotides line up with TRBD1. This CDR3 comprises 17 residues. The germline V gene has CDR1 WNHNN and CDR2 SYGVQD (reference sequence). V was pared by 5 bases and J by 4 bases, with 17 bases of the junction left unmatched. The CDR3 sequence: CASSLDRNMGIAYEQYV. CDR3 in DNA: TGCGCCAGCAGTCTGGACAGGAATATGGGAATTGCGTACGAGCAGTACGTC.

The V gene is TRBV2, the J gene TRBJ2-5, with TRBD1 matching over 10 bases. J gave up 4 bases and V 8 bases, and 7 bases lay outside the gene matches. This CDR3 spans 14 amino acids. Germline loops: CDR1 SNHLY, CDR2 FYNNEI. In nucleotides, the CDR3 is TGTGCCAGCGGAGGGACAGGGGCGGGAGAGACCCAGTACTTC. Amino acid sequence: CASGGTGAGETQYF.

J is TRBJ2-3 and V is TRBV15; D call uncertain. V was cut by 4 bases and J by 0 bases, with 8 bases left in between. The germline gives CDR1 LNHNV, CDR2 YYDKDF (reference sequence). The CDR3 loop spans 14 amino acids. The DNA for the CDR3 is TGTGCCACCAGCAAACCCACTAGCACAGATACGCAGTATTTT. It specifies CATSKPTSTDTQYF.

The rearrangement joins TRBV30 to TRBJ1-1, with TRBD1 as a possible D gene (6 bases). Germline CDR1 reads GTSNPN; CDR2 reads SVGIG (reference sequence). This CDR3 contains 11 residues. V was pared by 3 bases and J by 8 bases, with 10 bases between. CDR3 DNA: TGTGCCTGGAGCCGGACAGTCGAAGCTTTCTTT. Amino acids: CAWSRTVEAFF.

The rearrangement joins TRBV7-2 to TRBJ2-5; 8 bases fit TRBD2. J gave up 5 bases and V 4 bases, and 9 bases lay outside the gene matches. This CDR3 comprises 15 residues. CDR1 SGHTA and CDR2 FQGNSA come from the germline V gene. The CDR3 DNA reads as TGTGCCAGCAGCTCCGGCGGGGGGATAGCTGAGACCCAGTACTTC. This gives the protein CASSSGGGIAETQYF.

The chain employs TRBV4-1 and TRBJ2-7; 13 nucleotides line up with TRBD2. This CDR3 has 18 amino acids. V shed 1 base, J shed 5 bases, and the junction held 11 bases outside the gene matches. Germline V gene lookup returns CDR1 MGHRA and CDR2 YSYEKL. CDR3 nucleotide sequence: TGCGCCAGCAGCCAAGTAGCATGGACTAGCGGGAGTAGCCACGAGCAGTACGTC. The encoded protein is CASSQVAWTSGSSHEQYV.